These 5 T cell receptor beta chains share one sample of origin, sequenced in a study of blood T cell repertoires in COVID-19. The method was immunoSEQ multiplex PCR; TCRdb's version includes in-frame clones alone and lacks a portion of them. This sample carries hundreds of thousands of clones, 88% of them seen once, and the ten largest clones take 3%. Material: PBMCs or T cells enriched from blood (not recorded which). These receptors all stem from a woman between 45 and 60 years old who had recovered from COVID-19.

V usage is TRBV11-2 and J usage is TRBJ1-1; D is ambiguous. This CDR3 is built from 15 residues. Germline V gene sequence: CDR1 SGHAT, CDR2 FQNNGV. V was pared by 5 bases and J by 1 base, with 14 bases between. CDR3 in amino acids: CASSPGSSWNTEAFF. For the CDR3, the DNA is TGTGCCAGCAGCCCCGGGTCGTCGTGGAACACTGAAGCTTTCTTT.

In DNA, the CDR3 is TGTGCCTGGAGTCACACACAGGGGATCCAGTTCTTC. Translation gives CAWSHTQGIQFF. This chain connects TRBV30 to TRBJ2-1, with 7 bases matching TRBD1. CDR3 length: 12 residues. Looked up from germline, CDR1 is GTSNPN and CDR2 is SVGIG (reference sequence). Germline trimming cut 2 bases from V and 13 bases from J; bases unmatched to any gene: 8. The complete variable domain, with remaining parts taken from reference TRBV30 and TRBJ2-1, reads SQTIHQWPATLVQPVGSPLSLECTVEGTSNPNLYWYRQAAGRGLQLLFYSVGIGQISSEVPQNLSASRPQDRQFILSSKKLLLSDSGFYLCAWSHTQGIQFFGPGTRLTVL.

The chain uses TRBV11-1 and TRBJ2-1, with TRBD2 matching 7 bases. The germline CDR1 and CDR2 sequences are SGHAT and FQDESV (reference sequence). Trimming cost V 4 bases and J 9 bases; bases outside gene matches: 12. CDR3 length: 15 amino acids. The CDR3 coding sequence is TGTGCCAGCAGCTATCATGGGGGACTAATGATTGAGCAGTTCTTC. This encodes CASSYHGGLMIEQFF.

This chain uses TRBV6-2 or TRBV6-3 with TRBJ2-1, with 8 bases that match TRBD1. Trimming removed 1 base from V and 7 bases from J; junction bases left unmatched: 9. Germline V gene data show CDR1 as MNHEY and CDR2 as SVGEGT. CDR3 length equals 16 residues. The CDR3 region is CASSYYPGTGGNEQFF. The CDR3 DNA sequence: TGTGCCAGCAGTTACTACCCCGGGACAGGTGGTAATGAGCAGTTCTTC.

The chain carries TRBV7-2 and TRBJ1-2, with TRBD1 matching over 9 bases. Germline CDR1 SGHTA, CDR2 FQGNSA. There are 16 residues in the CDR3. Trimming took 2 bases from V and 4 from J; bases not matched to a gene: 8. Here the CDR3 reads CASSLRRGDRAYGYTF. CDR3 in DNA: TGTGCCAGCAGCTTAAGGCGGGGGGACAGGGCCTATGGCTACACCTTC.